One and the same sample provided the 27 T cell receptor beta chains below, sequenced in a study of T-cell reconstitution after alpha-beta-depleted transplantation in children. Molecular barcoding with unique molecular identifiers was used for the TCRbeta library. MiXCR, applied by TCRdb to the PCR reads, yields one record per CDR3 protein. The data hold 200,000 to 250,000 distinct CDR3 sequences, with about 12% observed a single time. The sequences come from PBMCs from the stem cell graft donor, collected from the stem cell graft. Source of these receptors: a human donor who donated a stem cell graft to a child with acute lymphoblastic leukemia.

This clonotype was found many times. The chain uses TRBV9 and TRBJ2-7; TRBD1 might be the D (5 bases). Germline V gene data show CDR1 as SGDLS and CDR2 as YYNGEE. V was clipped by 0 bases and J by 2 bases, with 12 bases between them. This CDR3 contains 15 residues. CDR3 bases: TGTGCCAGCAGCGTAGATACAGGCCAGACCTACGAGCAGTACTTC. Translated, it gives CASSVDTGQTYEQYF. Complete variable domain (other parts from reference TRBV9 and TRBJ2-7): DSGVTQTPKHLITATGQRVTLRCSPRSGDLSVYWYQQSLDQGLQFLIQYYNGEERAKGNILERFSAQQFPDLHSELNLSSLELGDSALYFCASSVDTGQTYEQYFGPGTRLTVT.

As concerns this clonotype: A single base separates this from a much larger clone, so it may be a read error. The rearrangement links TRBV6-5 to TRBJ2-7; 7 bases are a match to TRBD1. Germline lookup yields CDR1 MNHEY and CDR2 SVGAGI. The CDR3 sequence is 16 residues long. V was pared by 0 bases and J by 0 bases, with 5 bases of the junction left unmatched. CDR3 DNA sequence: TGTGCCAGCAGTTACTCCACGCCAGGGGGCTCCTACGAGCAGTACTTC. This encodes CASSYSTPGGSYEQYF.

This clonotype was seen many times. The chain couples TRBV15 to TRBJ2-1; TRBD2 aligns across 7 bases. V lost 3 bases and J lost 8; bases outside the gene matches: 13. Per germline, CDR1 LNHNV and CDR2 YYDKDF (reference sequence). The length of the CDR3 is 16 residues. In DNA form, the CDR3 reads TGTGCCACCAGCAGTGTCCTAGCGGAGCTTACATATGAGCAGTTCTTC. As protein: CATSSVLAELTYEQFF.

The gene calls are TRBV20-1 and TRBJ2-1; D uncertain. Germline CDR1 DFQATT, CDR2 SNEGSKA (reference sequence). The CDR3 is 15 residues long. V gave up 5 bases and J gave up 7 bases, with 21 bases separating them. CDR3 sequence: CSASLSVRIGNEQFF. DNA for the CDR3: TGCAGTGCTTCACTCTCGGTTAGGATAGGAAATGAGCAGTTCTTC.

At least ten counts were recorded for this clonotype. The chain has TRBV20-1 and TRBJ1-2, with TRBD1 matching over 7 bases. The V segment lost 0 bases and the J segment 2 bases; nucleotides outside the gene matches: 3. Germline CDR1 and CDR2: DFQATT and SNEGSKA (reference sequence). This CDR3 is 14 amino acids long. The CDR3 bases are TGCAGTGCTAGAGATTCAGGGGGGAACTATGGCTACACCTTC. This gives the protein CSARDSGGNYGYTF.

The chain couples TRBV7-6 to TRBJ1-2, with D perhaps TRBD1 (6 bases). V was cut by 11 bases and J by 4 bases, with 17 bases left in between. The CDR3 has 13 residues. The germline CDR1 and CDR2 sequences are SGHVS and FNYEAQ. The CDR3 is CASGGGSAYGYTF. The CDR3 coding sequence is TGTGCCTCAGGAGGGGGTAGCGCCTATGGCTACACCTTC.

This clonotype appeared many times. This chain links TRBV29-1 with TRBJ2-7, with TRBD1 matching 8 bases. Germline assignment: CDR1 SQVTM and CDR2 ANQGSEA. Germline trimming cut 7 bases from V and 3 bases from J; bases unmatched to any gene: 5. The CDR3 is made up of 12 amino acids. The CDR3 region has the DNA TGCAGCGCTACAACAGGGGGCTACGAGCAGTACTTC. Its protein product is CSATTGGYEQYF.

The chain employs TRBV20-1 and TRBJ2-2; 15 bases align to TRBD2. CDR1 and CDR2 (germline): DFQATT, SNEGSKA (reference sequence). The CDR3 is 16 residues long. Trimming took 5 bases from V and 4 from J; bases not matched to a gene: 5. The CDR3 protein is CSARTSGRDGTGELFF. As DNA, the CDR3 is TGCAGTGCTCGGACTAGCGGGAGGGACGGCACCGGGGAGCTGTTTTTT.

This clonotype was counted at least ten times. J is TRBJ1-2 and V is TRBV20-1; no firm D call. Germline V gives CDR1 DFQATT, CDR2 SNEGSKA (reference sequence). This CDR3 region has 12 residues. Trimming pared 4 bases from V and 7 bases from J, leaving 13 bases between. The CDR3 spells CSATTLGFGYTF. The CDR3, as DNA: TGCAGTGCTACCACATTGGGTTTTGGCTACACCTTC.

This clonotype was found many times. The CDR3 region is CASSVESVTYNEQFF. CDR3 DNA: TGTGCCAGCAGCGTTGAGAGCGTAACCTACAATGAGCAGTTCTTC. The chain couples TRBV9 to TRBJ2-1; the D is unclear. The V gene's germline CDR1 is SGDLS and CDR2 YYNGEE. Between the trimmed V and J ends, which lost 2 bases and 2 bases, there was a span of 11 bases. CDR3 length: 15 residues.

The sample holds many counts of this clonotype. This chain uses TRBV19 with TRBJ2-7; 7 bases fit TRBD1. Germline CDR1 reads LNHDA; CDR2 reads SQIVND (reference sequence). The CDR3 has 13 amino acids. J lost 6 bases, V lost 3 bases, and 5 bases had no gene match. DNA of the CDR3: TGTGCCAGTAGTATCGACAGGGTGAGCGAGCAGTACTTC. The encoded protein is CASSIDRVSEQYF.

Concerning this clonotype itself: A junction boundary mismatches the germline segment, possibly from a read error. This rearrangement joins TRBV20-1 to TRBJ1-4; 9 bases fit TRBD1. Per germline, CDR1 DFQATT and CDR2 SNEGSKA (reference sequence). The CDR3 is 19 amino acids. The CDR3 bases are TGCTGTGCTAGGGGGTTTCGACAGGGGGAACCTCTGGGGGATGAAAAACTGTTTTTT. Its translation: CCARGFRQGEPLGDEKLFF.

This clonotype showed up many times. The V and J genes are TRBV5-4 and TRBJ1-1; D remains ambiguous. From germline, CDR1 is SGHNT and CDR2 YYREEE (reference sequence). This CDR3 spans 16 amino acids. V gave up 4 bases and J gave up 4 bases, with 20 bases separating them. CDR3 sequence reads: CASSPGSLVLGTEAFF. The CDR3 DNA reads TGTGCCAGCAGCCCGGGAAGCCTGGTGTTGGGCACTGAAGCTTTCTTT.

This clonotype was detected many times. The chain employs TRBV7-2 and TRBJ2-3; 7 bases are a match to TRBD2. V gave up 1 base and J gave up 3 bases; unmatched junction bases: 4. Germline CDR1 is SGHTA and CDR2 is FQGNSA. The CDR3 totals 15 residues. Here the CDR3 DNA reads TGTGCCAGCAGCTTAGGGCCAGCGGGAACAGATACGCAGTATTTT. Translation: CASSLGPAGTDTQYF.

This clonotype was picked up many times. V gene TRBV29-1 combines with J gene TRBJ1-6; TRBD1 is a possible D gene (5 bases). CDR1 and CDR2 from the germline V gene are SQVTM and ANQGSEA. V was clipped by 6 bases and J by 6 bases, with 12 bases between them. The CDR3 length is 13 residues. The CDR3, as DNA: TGCAGCGTCGGGGAGGGGCTTAATTCACCCCTCCACTTT. Its translation: CSVGEGLNSPLHF. The full variable domain, rest sourced from reference TRBV29-1 and TRBJ1-6, is SAVISQKPSRDICQRGTSLTIQCQVDSQVTMMFWYRQQPGQSLTLIATANQGSEATYESGFVIDKFPISRPNLTFSTLTVSNMSPEDSSIYLCSVGEGLNSPLHFGNGTRLTVT.

Of note for this clonotype: One junction end does not reproduce the germline sequence, and a read error may be involved. The V gene is TRBV29-1, the J gene TRBJ2-2; 9 nucleotides agree with TRBD1. The CDR3 is made up of 14 amino acids. Germline V gene lookup returns CDR1 SQVTM and CDR2 ANQGSEA. CDR3: CSVEGDRVTGELFF. For the CDR3, the DNA is TGCAGCGTGGAAGGGGACAGGGTCACCGGGGAGCTGTTTTTT.

Ten or more counts support this clonotype. V and J are TRBV12-3 or TRBV12-4 and TRBJ1-1, with a weak D call TRBD1 (6 bases). CDR3 length: 15 amino acids. The V end lost 3 bases, the J end lost 4 bases, and 15 bases lay between the germline ends. CDR3 loop: CASSFRQVFGTEAFF. The DNA of the CDR3 is TGTGCCAGCAGTTTTCGACAGGTCTTCGGCACTGAAGCTTTCTTT.

As to this clonotype: Since a much larger clone is just one base distant, this may be a read error. The rearrangement uses TRBV10-3 and TRBJ2-3, with D maybe TRBD1 (6 bases). Looked up from germline, CDR1 is ENHRY and CDR2 is SYGVKD. The CDR3 covers 18 residues. Written as DNA, the CDR3 is TGTGCCTTCAGTGAGAATAGAAGGGGGAGCCGGGGCACAGATACGCAGTATTTT. This translates into CAFSENRRGSRGTDTQYF.

This clonotype was picked up many times. As DNA, the CDR3 is TGTGCCAGCAGTAAGCGGGACCAAGAGACCCAGTACTTC. It specifies CASSKRDQETQYF. This chain uses TRBV28 with TRBJ2-5, with a possible D match to TRBD2 (6 bases). The CDR3 contains 13 residues. CDR1 is MDHEN, CDR2 SYDVKM, per germline. Trimming shortened V by 5 bases and J by 0 bases, and 7 bases separated the two germline ends.

This clonotype occurred many times. One junction end disagrees with the germline gene, perhaps due to a read error. The rearrangement uses TRBV5-6 and TRBJ1-2; D is possibly TRBD1 (6 bases). This CDR3 spans 14 amino acids. The germline V gene has CDR1 SGHDT and CDR2 YYEEEE. CDR3 region: CASRFRGKSYGYTF. The CDR3 nucleotides read TGTGCCAGCCGCTTCAGGGGAAAAAGCTATGGCTACACCTTC.

This clonotype was counted many times. The chain uses TRBV2 and TRBJ1-6; D gene ambiguous. V shed 4 bases and J shed 0 bases, with 4 bases lying between them. Germline CDR1 and CDR2: SNHLY and FYNNEI. CDR3 length: 14 residues. CDR3 bases: TGTGCCAGCAGTGCAAGCTCCTATAATTCACCCCTCCACTTT. Amino acid sequence: CASSASSYNSPLHF.

In this sample, this clonotype turned up many times. This sequence joins TRBV6-2 or TRBV6-3 and TRBJ2-1; no reliable D call. Germline loops: CDR1 MNHEY, CDR2 SVGEGT. There are 17 residues in the CDR3. V lost 4 bases and J lost 0, with 16 bases in between. This CDR3 is CASSFPPGDLSYNEQFF. CDR3 in DNA: TGTGCCAGCAGTTTCCCCCCCGGTGACCTCTCCTACAATGAGCAGTTCTTC.

A remark on this clonotype: With a much larger clone just one base away, this may be a read error. The genes are TRBV19 and TRBJ1-2; 8 bases fit TRBD1. CDR1 is LNHDA, CDR2 SQIVND, per germline (reference sequence). The CDR3 loop spans 16 amino acids. CDR3 in DNA: TGTGCCAGTAGTTTACGAGGGGACAGGAGGGACTATCGCTACACCTTC. The encoded protein is CASSLRGDRRDYRYTF.

The rearrangement uses TRBV7-2 and TRBJ2-7, with 10 positions matching TRBD2. Germline V CDR1 and CDR2: SGHTA, FQGNSA. V lost 0 bases, J lost 0 bases, and 8 bases stayed unmatched. The CDR3 covers 18 residues. The CDR3 region has the DNA TGTGCCAGCAGCTTAGCGGCTAGCGGGGGTCCCCGCTCCTACGAGCAGTACTTC. Its translation: CASSLAASGGPRSYEQYF.

The table lists this clonotype with many counts. The chain carries TRBV15 and TRBJ2-1; no reliable D call. The ends were cut back, 0 bases at V and 6 bases at J, with 12 bases in the middle. Germline V gene sequence: CDR1 LNHNV, CDR2 YYDKDF (reference sequence). The CDR3 consists of 15 residues. The CDR3 nucleotides are TGTGCCACCAGCAGAGATCCGAAACGGCTCAATGAGCAGTTCTTC. It translates to CATSRDPKRLNEQFF. Supplemented by reference TRBV15 and TRBJ2-1, the full variable domain reads DAMVIQNPRYQVTQFGKPVTLSCSQTLNHNVMYWYQQKSSQAPKLLFHYYDKDFNNEADTPDNFQSRRPNTSFCFLDIRSPGLGDTAMYLCATSRDPKRLNEQFFGPGTRLTVL.

This clonotype was detected many times. J is TRBJ1-1 and V is TRBV20-1; a weak D match, TRBD1 (6 bases). The CDR3 has 14 residues. Germline values: CDR1 DFQATT, CDR2 SNEGSKA (reference sequence). V shed 7 bases and J shed 1 base, with 16 bases lying between them. The CDR3 reads CSVAGGTSNTEAFF. The CDR3 DNA reads as TGCAGTGTTGCGGGGGGCACCTCGAACACTGAAGCTTTCTTT.

This clonotype was seen repeatedly, ten times or more. The J gene is TRBJ2-6, the V gene TRBV12-3 or TRBV12-4, with TRBD1 matching over 8 bases. V lost 2 bases to trimming and J lost 2 bases; unmatched junction nucleotides: 17. The CDR3 loop spans 21 amino acids. The CDR3, as DNA: TGTGCCAGCAGTTTATTGACACGATTTCGGACAGGGAAAACTGGGGCCAACGTCCTGACTTTC. This sequence encodes CASSLLTRFRTGKTGANVLTF.